Listed below are T cell receptor beta chains from one sample, sequenced in a study of identifying expanded T cells in peripheral blood. Measured with immunoSEQ multiplex PCR; TCRdb has only the in-frame clones, and not every one. The sample consists of fewer than 110,000 clones, 70% to 90% of them appearing once. The sample consisted of blood. The receptor source for this set is a person aged 18-69 years in good health. CDR3s include the opening cysteine and the closing phenylalanine or tryptophan. Fields, in order: V gene, J gene, D gene, clone size, CDR3 protein, CDR3 DNA. The D gene is left open where the match is weak. Clone size is shown for a subset of rows, as once, few, many or a class of expanded clone.

v_gene: TRBV7-7; j_gene: TRBJ2-7; d_gene: TRBD1; abundance: -; CDR3aa: CASSPGQGGSYEQYF; CDR3nt: TGTGCCAGCAGCCCGGGACAGGGAGGATCCTACGAGCAGTACTTC
v_gene: TRBV7-8; j_gene: TRBJ1-1; d_gene: -; abundance: -; CDR3aa: CASSPGMNTEAFF; CDR3nt: TGTGCCAGCAGTCCAGGGATGAACACTGAAGCTTTCTTT
v_gene: TRBV5-4; j_gene: TRBJ1-1; d_gene: -; abundance: -; CDR3aa: CASSLAGAQMNTEAFF; CDR3nt: TGTGCCAGCAGCTTGGCTGGGGCTCAAATGAACACTGAAGCTTTCTTT
v_gene: TRBV7-9; j_gene: TRBJ2-7; d_gene: -; abundance: -; CDR3aa: CASSSRHLTYEQYF; CDR3nt: TGTGCCAGCAGCTCCCGTCACTTAACCTACGAGCAGTACTTC
v_gene: TRBV19; j_gene: TRBJ2-7; d_gene: -; abundance: -; CDR3aa: CASSIEGAGTYEQYF; CDR3nt: TGTGCCAGTAGTATAGAAGGCGCAGGAACGTACGAGCAGTACTTC
v_gene: TRBV18; j_gene: TRBJ1-5; d_gene: -; abundance: -; CDR3aa: CASSPPNQPQHF; CDR3nt: TGTGCCAGCTCACCACCCAATCAGCCCCAGCATTTT
v_gene: TRBV7-9; j_gene: TRBJ2-3; d_gene: -; abundance: -; CDR3aa: CASSFWAITDTQYF; CDR3nt: TGTGCCAGCAGCTTCTGGGCGATCACAGATACGCAGTATTTT
v_gene: TRBV5-1; j_gene: TRBJ2-2; d_gene: TRBD2; abundance: -; CDR3aa: CASSLAAAGGPAGELFF; CDR3nt: TGCGCCAGCAGCTTGGCGGCGGCGGGGGGGCCGGCCGGGGAGCTGTTTTTT
v_gene: TRBV5-6; j_gene: TRBJ2-5; d_gene: -; abundance: -; CDR3aa: CASSLEVEQYF; CDR3nt: TGTGCCAGCAGCTTGGAGGTGGAGCAGTACTTC
v_gene: TRBV19; j_gene: TRBJ2-6; d_gene: -; abundance: -; CDR3aa: CASSMIGLPGANVLTF; CDR3nt: TGTGCCAGTAGTATGATCGGCCTACCTGGGGCCAACGTCCTGACTTTC
v_gene: TRBV30; j_gene: TRBJ1-2; d_gene: -; abundance: once; CDR3aa: CAWSVRGSGLGYTF; CDR3nt: TGTGCCTGGAGTGTACGAGGGTCCGGATTAGGCTACACCTTC
v_gene: TRBV28; j_gene: TRBJ1-6; d_gene: TRBD1; abundance: few; CDR3aa: CASSFQAGGNSPLHF; CDR3nt: TGTGCCAGCAGCTTCCAGGCAGGGGGTAATTCACCCCTCCACTTT
v_gene: TRBV27; j_gene: TRBJ1-6; d_gene: -; abundance: -; CDR3aa: CASSWQGRARGSPLHF; CDR3nt: TGTGCCAGCAGTTGGCAGGGCAGGGCAAGGGGTTCACCCCTCCACTTT
v_gene: TRBV6-5; j_gene: TRBJ2-3; d_gene: -; abundance: -; CDR3aa: CASSYSRGFTDTQYF; CDR3nt: TGTGCCAGCAGTTACTCACGGGGGTTCACAGATACGCAGTATTTT
v_gene: TRBV5-8; j_gene: TRBJ2-7; d_gene: TRBD2; abundance: -; CDR3aa: CASSPHLPRGYNEQYF; CDR3nt: TGTGCCAGCAGCCCTCACCTTCCGCGGGGGTACAACGAGCAGTACTTC
v_gene: TRBV18; j_gene: TRBJ2-7; d_gene: TRBD2; abundance: -; CDR3aa: CASSPTRAGGSEQYF; CDR3nt: TGTGCCAGCTCACCCACTAGAGCGGGGGGGTCCGAGCAGTACTTC
v_gene: TRBV4-3; j_gene: TRBJ2-7; d_gene: TRBD2; abundance: -; CDR3aa: CASSLWTSGENEQYF; CDR3nt: TGCGCCAGCAGCCTCTGGACTAGCGGGGAGAACGAGCAGTACTTC
v_gene: TRBV13; j_gene: TRBJ2-1; d_gene: TRBD2; abundance: -; CDR3aa: CASSSPVSGGYNEQFF; CDR3nt: TGTGCCAGCAGCTCCCCTGTTAGCGGGGGTTACAATGAGCAGTTCTTC
v_gene: TRBV13; j_gene: TRBJ2-3; d_gene: -; abundance: once; CDR3aa: CASSSSGDTQYF; CDR3nt: TGTGCCAGCAGCTCCAGCGGTGATACGCAGTATTTT
v_gene: TRBV6-5; j_gene: TRBJ1-1; d_gene: TRBD1; abundance: -; CDR3aa: CASSQQGARTEAFF; CDR3nt: TGTGCCAGCAGCCAACAGGGGGCTAGGACTGAAGCTTTCTTT
v_gene: TRBV15; j_gene: TRBJ2-6; d_gene: -; abundance: -; CDR3aa: CATSRSVNSGANVLTF; CDR3nt: TGTGCCACCAGCAGAAGCGTAAACTCTGGGGCCAACGTCCTGACTTTC
v_gene: TRBV6-1; j_gene: TRBJ1-1; d_gene: -; abundance: -; CDR3aa: CASSDGRRSTEAFF; CDR3nt: TGTGCCAGCAGTGATGGACGAAGGTCCACTGAAGCTTTCTTT
v_gene: TRBV14; j_gene: TRBJ2-7; d_gene: TRBD1; abundance: -; CDR3aa: CASSQDRQGEQYF; CDR3nt: TGTGCCAGCAGCCAAGATAGACAGGGAGAGCAGTACTTC
v_gene: TRBV4-3; j_gene: TRBJ2-2; d_gene: -; abundance: -; CDR3aa: CASSQDSYPTNTGELFF; CDR3nt: TGCGCCAGCAGCCAAGACTCCTACCCAACGAACACCGGGGAGCTGTTTTTT
v_gene: TRBV4-1; j_gene: TRBJ2-7; d_gene: TRBD1; abundance: -; CDR3aa: CASSLTQGAVYEQYF; CDR3nt: TGCGCCAGCAGCTTAACACAGGGGGCAGTCTACGAGCAGTACTTC
v_gene: TRBV4-1; j_gene: TRBJ2-5; d_gene: TRBD2; abundance: once; CDR3aa: CASSPRSGATETQYF; CDR3nt: TGCGCCAGCAGCCCCCGTAGCGGGGCGACGGAGACCCAGTACTTC
v_gene: TRBV4-2; j_gene: TRBJ2-3; d_gene: -; abundance: once; CDR3aa: CASSQARDTDTQYF; CDR3nt: TGTGCCAGCAGCCAAGCCCGGGACACAGATACGCAGTATTTT
v_gene: TRBV6-5; j_gene: TRBJ1-1; d_gene: TRBD1; abundance: -; CDR3aa: CASRVSRGHTEAFF; CDR3nt: TGTGCCAGCAGAGTGTCCAGGGGGCATACTGAAGCTTTCTTT
v_gene: TRBV29-1; j_gene: TRBJ1-4; d_gene: -; abundance: -; CDR3aa: CSAQGGVGEKLFF; CDR3nt: TGCAGCGCCCAGGGAGGGGTGGGTGAAAAACTGTTTTTT
v_gene: TRBV5-5; j_gene: TRBJ1-1; d_gene: -; abundance: -; CDR3aa: CASSLSVVNTEAFF; CDR3nt: TGTGCCAGCAGCTTGTCGGTTGTGAACACTGAAGCTTTCTTT
v_gene: TRBV4-2; j_gene: TRBJ2-7; d_gene: TRBD2; abundance: -; CDR3aa: CASSQDPPPFGLAGDYEQYF; CDR3nt: TGTGCCAGCAGCCAAGATCCCCCCCCCTTCGGACTAGCGGGGGACTACGAGCAGTACTTC
v_gene: TRBV6-5; j_gene: TRBJ2-5; d_gene: TRBD1; abundance: -; CDR3aa: CASSIPTGAQYF; CDR3nt: TGTGCCAGCAGTATTCCGACAGGGGCCCAGTACTTC
v_gene: TRBV7-8; j_gene: TRBJ2-3; d_gene: -; abundance: -; CDR3aa: CASSLASRGDTQYF; CDR3nt: TGTGCCAGCAGCTTAGCGAGTAGGGGGGATACGCAGTATTTT
v_gene: TRBV27; j_gene: TRBJ1-3; d_gene: -; abundance: -; CDR3aa: CASAIPPTVAGNTIYF; CDR3nt: TGTGCCAGCGCCATCCCCCCGACAGTGGCTGGAAACACCATATATTTT
v_gene: TRBV5-5; j_gene: TRBJ1-1; d_gene: -; abundance: -; CDR3aa: CASSLRASNTEAFF; CDR3nt: TGTGCCAGCAGCTTGAGAGCTTCGAACACTGAAGCTTTCTTT
v_gene: TRBV6-8; j_gene: TRBJ1-2; d_gene: -; abundance: -; CDR3aa: CARLGRFDYGYTF; CDR3nt: TGTGCCCGACTCGGGAGATTCGACTATGGCTACACCTTC
v_gene: TRBV4-3; j_gene: TRBJ2-7; d_gene: -; abundance: -; CDR3aa: CASTPRATDYEQYF; CDR3nt: TGCGCCAGCACCCCCCGGGCTACAGACTACGAGCAGTACTTC
v_gene: TRBV19; j_gene: TRBJ1-2; d_gene: TRBD1; abundance: -; CDR3aa: CASSGRGTSYGYTF; CDR3nt: TGTGCCAGTAGTGGCAGGGGGACCAGTTATGGCTACACCTTC
v_gene: TRBV28; j_gene: TRBJ2-7; d_gene: TRBD1; abundance: -; CDR3aa: CASSLSDGTGGDEQYF; CDR3nt: TGTGCCAGCAGTTTAAGTGATGGGACAGGGGGCGACGAGCAGTACTTC
v_gene: TRBV2; j_gene: TRBJ2-7; d_gene: TRBD1; abundance: -; CDR3aa: CASSRQGGSYEQYF; CDR3nt: TGTGCCAGCAGTCGACAGGGGGGTTCTTACGAGCAGTACTTC
v_gene: TRBV4-3; j_gene: TRBJ1-3; d_gene: TRBD1; abundance: -; CDR3aa: CASSQASHRGGSGNTIYF; CDR3nt: TGCGCCAGCAGCCAAGCAAGTCACAGGGGTGGCTCTGGAAACACCATATATTTT
v_gene: TRBV6-5; j_gene: TRBJ2-2; d_gene: TRBD1; abundance: once; CDR3aa: CASSSDRVTGELFF; CDR3nt: TGTGCCAGCAGTTCCGACAGGGTAACCGGGGAGCTGTTTTTT
v_gene: TRBV6-5; j_gene: TRBJ1-2; d_gene: TRBD1; abundance: few; CDR3aa: CASRATGNYGYTF; CDR3nt: TGTGCCAGCAGAGCGACAGGGAACTATGGCTACACCTTC
v_gene: TRBV18; j_gene: TRBJ1-6; d_gene: -; abundance: few; CDR3aa: CASSPPRGYNSPLHF; CDR3nt: TGTGCCAGCTCACCACCAAGGGGCTATAATTCACCCCTCCACTTT
v_gene: TRBV19; j_gene: TRBJ2-7; d_gene: TRBD1; abundance: -; CDR3aa: CASSSSGTGLREQYF; CDR3nt: TGTGCCAGTAGTTCCTCCGGGACAGGACTAAGGGAGCAGTACTTC
v_gene: TRBV28; j_gene: TRBJ2-5; d_gene: -; abundance: -; CDR3aa: CASSSPPRTVQETQYF; CDR3nt: TGTGCCAGCAGTTCCCCCCCCCGGACAGTACAAGAGACCCAGTACTTC
v_gene: TRBV4-3; j_gene: TRBJ1-2; d_gene: TRBD1; abundance: -; CDR3aa: CASSQDAGGGGYTF; CDR3nt: TGCGCCAGCAGCCAAGATGCAGGGGGCGGAGGCTACACCTTC
v_gene: TRBV6-1; j_gene: TRBJ1-6; d_gene: -; abundance: -; CDR3aa: CASSDGEQGHSPLHF; CDR3nt: TGTGCCAGCAGTGACGGAGAGCAGGGGCATTCACCCCTCCACTTT
v_gene: TRBV5-5; j_gene: TRBJ1-4; d_gene: TRBD1; abundance: -; CDR3aa: CASSPGQVAIGEKLFF; CDR3nt: TGTGCCAGCAGCCCCGGACAGGTCGCGATAGGGGAAAAACTGTTTTTT
v_gene: TRBV6-6; j_gene: TRBJ2-7; d_gene: TRBD1; abundance: -; CDR3aa: CASSYYKGTGDFEQYF; CDR3nt: TGTGCCAGCAGTTACTACAAAGGGACAGGGGACTTCGAGCAGTACTTC
v_gene: TRBV25-1; j_gene: TRBJ1-4; d_gene: -; abundance: few; CDR3aa: CASSEYLTYNEKLFF; CDR3nt: TGTGCCAGCAGTGAATATCTGACTTACAATGAAAAACTGTTTTTT
v_gene: TRBV7-8; j_gene: TRBJ2-3; d_gene: -; abundance: -; CDR3aa: CASSYPSTDTQYF; CDR3nt: TGTGCCAGCAGCTATCCTAGCACAGATACGCAGTATTTT
v_gene: TRBV4-1; j_gene: TRBJ2-3; d_gene: -; abundance: -; CDR3aa: CASTPRFEGRTDTQYF; CDR3nt: TGCGCCAGCACCCCAAGATTTGAGGGGCGCACAGATACGCAGTATTTT
v_gene: TRBV6-5; j_gene: TRBJ2-7; d_gene: -; abundance: -; CDR3aa: CASSYSAGYEQYF; CDR3nt: TGTGCCAGCAGTTACTCGGCGGGCTACGAGCAGTACTTC
v_gene: TRBV27; j_gene: TRBJ1-2; d_gene: -; abundance: few; CDR3aa: CASTDTLSGYTF; CDR3nt: TGTGCCAGCACAGATACCCTATCGGGCTACACCTTC
v_gene: TRBV4-3; j_gene: TRBJ2-6; d_gene: -; abundance: once; CDR3aa: CASSQDAVPSGANVLTF; CDR3nt: TGCGCCAGCAGCCAAGATGCGGTCCCCTCTGGGGCCAACGTCCTGACTTTC
v_gene: TRBV7-9; j_gene: TRBJ2-7; d_gene: -; abundance: -; CDR3aa: CASTFQPREQYF; CDR3nt: TGTGCCAGCACCTTCCAACCGCGCGAGCAGTACTTC
v_gene: TRBV28; j_gene: TRBJ2-5; d_gene: -; abundance: -; CDR3aa: CASSLSYKETQYF; CDR3nt: TGTGCCAGCAGTTTATCGTATAAAGAGACCCAGTACTTC
v_gene: TRBV30; j_gene: TRBJ2-1; d_gene: -; abundance: -; CDR3aa: CAWSVSGPNGQFF; CDR3nt: TGTGCCTGGAGTGTTTCGGGACCCAACGGGCAGTTCTTC
v_gene: TRBV10-1; j_gene: TRBJ2-3; d_gene: TRBD2; abundance: -; CDR3aa: CASSEGGGADTQYF; CDR3nt: TGCGCCAGCAGTGAAGGCGGGGGAGCAGATACGCAGTATTTT